A selection of T cell receptor beta chains follows, all from one sample in a study of shared clonotypes between healthy human individuals. Data came from immunoSEQ multiplex PCR; TCRdb stores just in-frame clones and leaves some out. Of about 650,000 clones listed, nearly 97% were seen once; the top ten hold roughly 0.1%. The specimen sequenced was naive CD8+ T cells sorted from blood. The receptors here all came from a woman aged 25 to 39 in good health. The CDR3 runs from the conserved cysteine through the conserved F or W. Each record gives: clone size, J gene, D gene, V gene, CDR3 protein. D genes are given only for firm matches. Clone size is not always given. Where it is, it says once, few, many or a class for expanded clones.

clone size: .; J gene: TRBJ2-2; D gene: .; V gene: TRBV6-5; CDR3 protein: CASSHSAANTGELFF
clone size: .; J gene: TRBJ2-7; D gene: .; V gene: TRBV6-1; CDR3 protein: CASLAVSSYEQYF
clone size: .; J gene: TRBJ2-4; D gene: .; V gene: TRBV19; CDR3 protein: CASTSTWGVGNIQYF
clone size: .; J gene: TRBJ2-3; D gene: TRBD2; V gene: TRBV14; CDR3 protein: CASSHGLAGASWDTQYF
clone size: .; J gene: TRBJ2-3; D gene: .; V gene: TRBV5-4; CDR3 protein: CASSFGESTDTQYF
clone size: .; J gene: .; D gene: .; V gene: TRBV21-1; CDR3 protein: CASERKHYEQYF
clone size: once; J gene: TRBJ2-5; D gene: .; V gene: TRBV28; CDR3 protein: CASSSRTVSETQYF
clone size: .; J gene: TRBJ1-1; D gene: .; V gene: TRBV4-2; CDR3 protein: CASSQDFPRGPNTEAFF
clone size: once; J gene: TRBJ2-1; D gene: .; V gene: TRBV28; CDR3 protein: CASSRTGIQNYNEQFF
clone size: .; J gene: TRBJ1-1; D gene: .; V gene: TRBV10-3; CDR3 protein: CAISESGAEAFF
clone size: .; J gene: TRBJ2-1; D gene: TRBD2; V gene: TRBV29-1; CDR3 protein: CSVEGTKGTRSYNEQFF
clone size: .; J gene: .; D gene: .; V gene: TRBV4-1; CDR3 protein: CASSQVWTDSYEQYF
clone size: once; J gene: TRBJ2-7; D gene: .; V gene: TRBV2; CDR3 protein: CASSDATTYEQYF
clone size: once; J gene: TRBJ2-7; D gene: TRBD2; V gene: TRBV6-1; CDR3 protein: CASTASGLSYEQYF
clone size: .; J gene: .; D gene: TRBD1; V gene: TRBV29-1; CDR3 protein: CSVVGENRGFGNEQYF
clone size: .; J gene: TRBJ1-5; D gene: TRBD1; V gene: TRBV5-6; CDR3 protein: CASSRGTGGSSNQPQHF
clone size: .; J gene: TRBJ2-7; D gene: .; V gene: TRBV7-9; CDR3 protein: CASSLVARDDEQYF
clone size: .; J gene: TRBJ2-6; D gene: .; V gene: TRBV7-9; CDR3 protein: CASSSTGSGANVLTF
clone size: .; J gene: TRBJ2-7; D gene: .; V gene: TRBV7-8; CDR3 protein: CASSFTNYEQYF
clone size: once; J gene: TRBJ2-3; D gene: .; V gene: TRBV7-9; CDR3 protein: CASSARKDKTDTQYF
clone size: .; J gene: TRBJ2-7; D gene: TRBD2; V gene: TRBV4-1; CDR3 protein: CASSYQIAGVYEQYF
clone size: .; J gene: TRBJ2-7; D gene: .; V gene: TRBV7-7; CDR3 protein: CASSPIVGTGDPYEQYF
clone size: .; J gene: TRBJ2-5; D gene: .; V gene: TRBV27; CDR3 protein: CASSYPLQEHFQETQYF
clone size: .; J gene: TRBJ2-4; D gene: TRBD2; V gene: TRBV9; CDR3 protein: CASSANLAGGLGGIQYF
clone size: .; J gene: TRBJ2-7; D gene: TRBD2; V gene: TRBV29-1; CDR3 protein: CSVEVRLAGIYEQYF
clone size: once; J gene: TRBJ2-1; D gene: .; V gene: TRBV6-5; CDR3 protein: CASSLTSLGYNEQFF
clone size: .; J gene: TRBJ2-7; D gene: TRBD1; V gene: TRBV11-2; CDR3 protein: CASSSTGIYEQYF
clone size: .; J gene: TRBJ1-5; D gene: .; V gene: TRBV7-3; CDR3 protein: CASSLNSNQPQHF
clone size: once; J gene: TRBJ2-7; D gene: TRBD2; V gene: TRBV7-9; CDR3 protein: CASSSGFGAGGPYYEQYF
clone size: .; J gene: TRBJ2-7; D gene: .; V gene: TRBV5-4; CDR3 protein: CASSLEKNPSYEQYF
clone size: .; J gene: TRBJ2-3; D gene: TRBD2; V gene: TRBV7-2; CDR3 protein: CASSFTSGKIDTQYF
clone size: .; J gene: TRBJ2-5; D gene: TRBD2; V gene: TRBV28; CDR3 protein: CASSSGLAVRDQYF
clone size: .; J gene: TRBJ2-3; D gene: TRBD1; V gene: TRBV27; CDR3 protein: CASSSIGRGDTQYF
clone size: .; J gene: TRBJ1-2; D gene: TRBD1; V gene: TRBV10-2; CDR3 protein: CASSTGDYGYTF
clone size: once; J gene: TRBJ2-5; D gene: .; V gene: TRBV5-6; CDR3 protein: CASSSGIGTQYF
clone size: .; J gene: TRBJ2-7; D gene: .; V gene: TRBV7-8; CDR3 protein: CASSHGHGRTIYEQYF
clone size: .; J gene: TRBJ2-7; D gene: .; V gene: TRBV5-6; CDR3 protein: CASSGTGTDSYEQYF
clone size: .; J gene: TRBJ2-1; D gene: .; V gene: TRBV2; CDR3 protein: CASSDLTQGFNEQFF
clone size: .; J gene: TRBJ2-1; D gene: .; V gene: TRBV29-1; CDR3 protein: CSGRGPTDEQFF
clone size: .; J gene: TRBJ1-5; D gene: .; V gene: TRBV28; CDR3 protein: CASTTNQPQHF
clone size: .; J gene: TRBJ1-5; D gene: .; V gene: TRBV28; CDR3 protein: CASSHDVGGGNQPQHF
clone size: once; J gene: TRBJ2-7; D gene: .; V gene: TRBV2; CDR3 protein: CASKDKSSYEQYF
clone size: .; J gene: TRBJ2-2; D gene: TRBD2; V gene: TRBV5-1; CDR3 protein: CASSLSGRAGGELFF
clone size: .; J gene: TRBJ1-2; D gene: .; V gene: TRBV4-1; CDR3 protein: CASSQTDTLHYGYTF
clone size: .; J gene: TRBJ2-1; D gene: .; V gene: TRBV25-1; CDR3 protein: CATEGLAEQGGEQFF
clone size: .; J gene: TRBJ1-2; D gene: TRBD1; V gene: TRBV7-9; CDR3 protein: CASLPPDRGYGYTF
clone size: .; J gene: TRBJ2-7; D gene: TRBD1; V gene: TRBV30; CDR3 protein: CAWSAGTGGYEQYF
clone size: .; J gene: TRBJ2-7; D gene: .; V gene: TRBV7-9; CDR3 protein: CASSQSGGTYEQYF
clone size: .; J gene: TRBJ1-5; D gene: .; V gene: TRBV19; CDR3 protein: CASSIRDHNQPQHF
clone size: .; J gene: TRBJ2-7; D gene: TRBD1; V gene: TRBV27; CDR3 protein: CASSPTGVEQYF
clone size: .; J gene: TRBJ2-1; D gene: .; V gene: TRBV5-8; CDR3 protein: CASSFWGLGQFF
clone size: .; J gene: TRBJ1-3; D gene: .; V gene: TRBV2; CDR3 protein: CASSDGYSGNTIYF